These T cell receptor beta chains were read from a single sample in a study of T-cell memory formation after mild COVID-19. TCRdb re-called the 5' RACE reads through MiXCR, storing one row per CDR3 protein. The sample lists 400,000 to 500,000 distinct CDR3 sequences, around 17% occurring once. Material for sequencing was PBMCs or a T cell subset sorted from them (not recorded which). All receptors come from a man aged 18 to 29 who had mild COVID-19 (a few samples of this study predate the infection). Cell type and time point are not known. CDR3s include the opening cysteine and the closing phenylalanine or tryptophan. A D gene is named only where the DNA matches it firmly. Rows give clone size only sometimes, using once, few, many, or a class for an expanded clone.

clone_size | j_call | cdr3_length | d_call | v_call | cdr3_aa | cdr3_nt
. | TRBJ2-4 | 22 | TRBD2 | TRBV7-2 | CASSLTGLGGGEATLAKNIQYF | TGTGCCAGCAGCTTAACAGGCTTGGGCGGGGGGGAAGCAACCCTAGCCAAAAACATTCAGTACTTC
. | TRBJ1-3 | 15 | . | TRBV5-1 | CASSSELSSGNTIYF | TGCGCCAGCAGCTCGGAACTTAGCTCTGGAAACACCATATATTTT
. | TRBJ1-1 | 13 | TRBD1 | TRBV6-4 | CASRTGLNTEAFF | TGTGCCAGCAGGACAGGGCTGAACACTGAAGCTTTCTTT
. | TRBJ2-3 | 18 | TRBD2 | TRBV19 | CASTPTGLAGGHGDTQYF | TGTGCCAGTACCCCCACTGGACTAGCGGGGGGGCATGGAGATACGCAGTATTTT
many | TRBJ1-1 | 13 | TRBD1 | TRBV5-1 | CASSEDQGARAFF | TGCGCCAGCAGCGAGGATCAGGGGGCGAGAGCTTTCTTT
few | TRBJ1-5 | 14 | . | TRBV7-2 | CASSLHRPDQPQHF | TGTGCCAGCAGCTTGCACAGGCCAGATCAGCCCCAGCATTTT
. | TRBJ1-4 | 16 | . | TRBV7-9 | CASSLSDRRVNEKLFF | TGTGCCAGCAGCCTCAGTGATCGTCGGGTTAATGAAAAACTGTTTTTT
few | TRBJ1-6 | 13 | . | TRBV20-1 | CSARGRESSPLHF | TGCAGTGCGCGGGGCAGGGAAAGTTCACCCCTCCACTTT
. | TRBJ1-4 | 13 | . | TRBV29-1 | CSVVRVMSEKLFF | TGCAGCGTTGTCCGGGTGATGAGTGAAAAACTGTTTTTT
. | TRBJ1-5 | 16 | . | TRBV12-3/TRBV12-4 | CASSLGRSYGNQPQHF | TGTGCCAGCAGTTTGGGGAGGAGTTATGGCAATCAGCCCCAGCATTTT
. | TRBJ1-3 | 13 | . | TRBV29-1 | CSVGQSSGNTIYF | TGCAGCGTTGGGCAGTCCTCTGGAAACACCATATATTTT
few | TRBJ2-1 | 12 | . | TRBV5-1 | CASTSSPNEQFF | TGCGCCAGCACGTCTAGCCCCAATGAGCAGTTCTTC
. | TRBJ2-7 | 14 | . | TRBV4-3 | CASSQSALGYEQYF | TGCGCCAGCAGCCAAAGTGCCCTGGGGTACGAGCAGTACTTC
few | TRBJ1-1 | 16 | TRBD1 | TRBV10-3 | CAISERYRGMNTEAFF | TGTGCCATCAGTGAGCGGTACAGGGGTATGAACACTGAAGCTTTCTTT
. | TRBJ1-1 | 14 | . | TRBV10-3 | CAISERQLNTEAFF | TGTGCCATCAGTGAGCGTCAGTTAAACACTGAAGCTTTCTTT
. | TRBJ2-5 | 15 | TRBD2 | TRBV7-9 | CASSLDGGARETQYF | TGTGCCAGCAGCTTAGACGGGGGGGCCAGAGAGACCCAGTACTTC